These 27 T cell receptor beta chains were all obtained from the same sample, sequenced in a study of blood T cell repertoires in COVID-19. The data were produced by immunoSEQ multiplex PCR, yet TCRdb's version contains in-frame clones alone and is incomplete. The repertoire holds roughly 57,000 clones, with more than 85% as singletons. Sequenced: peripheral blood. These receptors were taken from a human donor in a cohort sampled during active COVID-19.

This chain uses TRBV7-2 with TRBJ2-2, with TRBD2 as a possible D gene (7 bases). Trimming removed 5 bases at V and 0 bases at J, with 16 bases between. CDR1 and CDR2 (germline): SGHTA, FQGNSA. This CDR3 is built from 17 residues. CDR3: CASSPSRGGANTGELFF. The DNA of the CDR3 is TGTGCCAGCAGCCCGTCAAGGGGGGGGGCGAACACCGGGGAGCTGTTTTTT.

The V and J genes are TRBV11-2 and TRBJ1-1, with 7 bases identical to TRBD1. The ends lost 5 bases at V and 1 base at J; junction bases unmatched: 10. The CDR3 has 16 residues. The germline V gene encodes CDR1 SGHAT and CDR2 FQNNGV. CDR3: CASSPGTVESNTEAFF. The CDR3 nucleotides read TGTGCCAGCAGCCCAGGGACAGTCGAATCGAACACTGAAGCTTTCTTT. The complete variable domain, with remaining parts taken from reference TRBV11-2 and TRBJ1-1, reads EAGVAQSPRYKIIEKRQSVAFWCNPISGHATLYWYQQILGQGPKLLIQFQNNGVVDDSQLPKDRFSAERLKGVDSTLKIQPAKLEDSAVYLCASSPGTVESNTEAFFGQGTRLTVV.

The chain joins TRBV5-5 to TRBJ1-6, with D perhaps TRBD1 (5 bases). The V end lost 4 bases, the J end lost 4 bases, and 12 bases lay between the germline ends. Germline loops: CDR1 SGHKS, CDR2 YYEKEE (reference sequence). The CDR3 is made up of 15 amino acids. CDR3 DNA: TGTGCCAGCAGCGCGACAGAGGTTTATAATTCACCCCTCCACTTT. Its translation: CASSATEVYNSPLHF.

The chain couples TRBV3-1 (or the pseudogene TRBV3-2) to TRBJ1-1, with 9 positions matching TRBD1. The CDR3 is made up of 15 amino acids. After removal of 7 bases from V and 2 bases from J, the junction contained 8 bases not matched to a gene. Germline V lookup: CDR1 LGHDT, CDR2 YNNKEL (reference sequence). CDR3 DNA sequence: TGTGCCAGCACCACAGGGGGCGCGTATAACACTGAAGCTTTCTTT. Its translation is CASTTGGAYNTEAFF.

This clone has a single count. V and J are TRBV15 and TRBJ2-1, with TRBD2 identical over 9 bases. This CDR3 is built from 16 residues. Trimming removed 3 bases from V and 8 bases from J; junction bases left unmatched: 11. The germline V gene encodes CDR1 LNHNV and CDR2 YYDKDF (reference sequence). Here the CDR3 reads CATSSRSSGDWDEQFF. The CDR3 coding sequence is TGTGCCACCAGCAGTCGATCTAGCGGGGATTGGGATGAGCAGTTCTTC.

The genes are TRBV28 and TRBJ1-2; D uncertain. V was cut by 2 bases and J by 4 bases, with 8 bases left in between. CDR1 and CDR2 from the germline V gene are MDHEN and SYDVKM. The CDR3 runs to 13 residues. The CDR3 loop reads CASSLGLSYGYTF. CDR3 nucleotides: TGTGCCAGCAGTTTAGGACTCAGCTATGGCTACACCTTC.

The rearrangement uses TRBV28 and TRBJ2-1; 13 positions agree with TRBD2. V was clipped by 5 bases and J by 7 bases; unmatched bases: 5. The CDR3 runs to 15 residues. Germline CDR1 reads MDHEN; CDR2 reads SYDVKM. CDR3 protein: CASSPWTSGSNEQFF. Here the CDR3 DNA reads TGTGCCAGCAGTCCGTGGACTAGCGGGAGTAATGAGCAGTTCTTC.

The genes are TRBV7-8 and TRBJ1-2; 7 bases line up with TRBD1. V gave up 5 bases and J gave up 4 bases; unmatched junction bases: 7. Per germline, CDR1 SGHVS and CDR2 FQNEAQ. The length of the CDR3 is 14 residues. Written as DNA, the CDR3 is TGTGCCAGCAGCCCCGATCAGGGGGGCTATGGCTACACCTTC. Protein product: CASSPDQGGYGYTF. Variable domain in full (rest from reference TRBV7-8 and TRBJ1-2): GAGVSQSPRYKVAKRGQDVALRCDPISGHVSLFWYQQALGQGPEFLTYFQNEAQLDKSGLPSDRFFAERPEGSVSTLKIQRTQQEDSAVYLCASSPDQGGYGYTFGSGTRLTVV.

The CDR3 nucleotides are TGTGCCAGCAGTTACGGGGGCTCCAATCAGCCCCAGCATTTT. This gives the protein CASSYGGSNQPQHF. This chain uses TRBV6-5 with TRBJ1-5; possibly TRBD1 for D (6 bases). Trimming pared 2 bases from V and 3 bases from J, leaving 8 bases between. There are 14 residues in the CDR3. Germline-derived CDR1 and CDR2 are MNHEY and SVGAGI.

The CDR3 protein is CASNPGQGYEQYV. CDR3 sequence (DNA): TGTGCCAGCAACCCGGGACAGGGTTACGAGCAGTACGTC. This sequence joins TRBV6-5 and TRBJ2-7; 9 positions match TRBD1. The germline V gene encodes CDR1 MNHEY and CDR2 SVGAGI. Trimming removed 7 bases from V and 4 bases from J; junction bases left unmatched: 5. This CDR3 spans 13 amino acids.

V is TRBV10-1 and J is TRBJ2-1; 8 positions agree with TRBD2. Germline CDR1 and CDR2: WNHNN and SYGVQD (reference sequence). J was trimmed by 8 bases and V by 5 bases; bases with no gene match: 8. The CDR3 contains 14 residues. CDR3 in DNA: TGCGCCAGCAGTCAACCGGGACTAGGGGATGAGCAGTTCTTC. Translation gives CASSQPGLGDEQFF.

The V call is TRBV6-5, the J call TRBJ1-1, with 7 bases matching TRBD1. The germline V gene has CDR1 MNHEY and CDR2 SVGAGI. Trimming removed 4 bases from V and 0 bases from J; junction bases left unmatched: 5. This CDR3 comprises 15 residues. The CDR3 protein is CASSLQQGMNTEAFF. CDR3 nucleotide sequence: TGTGCCAGCAGTTTACAACAGGGGATGAACACTGAAGCTTTCTTT.

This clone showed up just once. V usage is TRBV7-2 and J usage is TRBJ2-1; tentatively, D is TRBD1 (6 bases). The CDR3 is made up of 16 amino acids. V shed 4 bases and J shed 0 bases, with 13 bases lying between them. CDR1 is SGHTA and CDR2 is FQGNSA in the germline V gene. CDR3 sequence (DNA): TGTGCCAGCAGCTCGCAGGGGCTCTACTCCTACAATGAGCAGTTCTTC. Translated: CASSSQGLYSYNEQFF. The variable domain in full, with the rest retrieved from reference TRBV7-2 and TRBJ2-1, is GAGVSQSPSNKVTEKGKDVELRCDPISGHTALYWYRQSLGQGLEFLIYFQGNSAPDKSGLPSDRFSAERTGGSVSTLTIQRTQQEDSAVYLCASSSQGLYSYNEQFFGPGTRLTVL.

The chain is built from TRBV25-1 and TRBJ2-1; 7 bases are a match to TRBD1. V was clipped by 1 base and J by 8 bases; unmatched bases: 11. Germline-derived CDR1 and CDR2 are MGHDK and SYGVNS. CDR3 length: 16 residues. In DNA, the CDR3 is TGTGCCAGCAGTGAATTCCTTGGGACAGACTTCGATGAGCAGTTCTTC. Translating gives CASSEFLGTDFDEQFF.

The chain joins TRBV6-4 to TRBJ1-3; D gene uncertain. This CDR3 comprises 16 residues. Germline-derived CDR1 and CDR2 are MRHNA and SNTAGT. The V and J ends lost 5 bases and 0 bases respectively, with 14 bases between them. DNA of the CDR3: TGTGCCAGCAGTCCCCCCGGTCCTAGCTCTGGAAACACCATATATTTT. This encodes CASSPPGPSSGNTIYF.

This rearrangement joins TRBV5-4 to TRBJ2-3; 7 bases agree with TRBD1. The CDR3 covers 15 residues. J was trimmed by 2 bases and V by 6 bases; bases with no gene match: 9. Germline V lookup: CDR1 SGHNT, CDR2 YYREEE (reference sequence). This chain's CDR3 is CASMPPGQSTDTQYF. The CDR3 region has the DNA TGTGCCAGCATGCCCCCGGGACAGTCCACAGATACGCAGTATTTT. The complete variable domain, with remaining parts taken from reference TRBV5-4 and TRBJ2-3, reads ETGVTQSPTHLIKTRGQQVTLRCSSQSGHNTVSWYQQALGQGPQFIFQYYREEENGRGNFPPRFSGLQFPNYSSELNVNALELDDSALYLCASMPPGQSTDTQYFGPGTRLTVL.

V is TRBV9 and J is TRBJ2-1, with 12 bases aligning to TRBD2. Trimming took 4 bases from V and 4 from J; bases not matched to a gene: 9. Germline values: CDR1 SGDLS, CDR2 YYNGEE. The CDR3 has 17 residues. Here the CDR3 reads CASSSRGGTSGYNEQFF. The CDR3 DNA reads TGTGCCAGCAGCTCCAGGGGTGGGACTAGCGGGTACAATGAGCAGTTCTTC.

CDR3 coding DNA: TGTGCCAGCAGTTTAACCACGGGAGCTGAAGCTTTCTTT. Encoded protein: CASSLTTGAEAFF. The genes are TRBV27 and TRBJ1-1; D gene unclear. The CDR3 loop spans 13 amino acids. V gave up 2 bases and J gave up 6 bases, with 10 bases separating them. CDR1 is MNHEY, CDR2 SMNVEV, per germline (reference sequence).

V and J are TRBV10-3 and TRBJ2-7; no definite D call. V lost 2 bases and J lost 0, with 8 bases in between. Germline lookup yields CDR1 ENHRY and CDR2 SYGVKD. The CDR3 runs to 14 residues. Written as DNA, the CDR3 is TGTGCCATCAGTGAGACTACCTCCTCCTACGAGCAGTACTTC. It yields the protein CAISETTSSYEQYF.

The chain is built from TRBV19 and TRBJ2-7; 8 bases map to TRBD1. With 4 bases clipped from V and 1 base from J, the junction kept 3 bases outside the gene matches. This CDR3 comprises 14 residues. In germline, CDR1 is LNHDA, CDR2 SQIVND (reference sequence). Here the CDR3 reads CASSTGQGSYEQYF. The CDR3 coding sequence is TGTGCCAGTAGTACTGGACAGGGATCCTACGAGCAGTACTTC.

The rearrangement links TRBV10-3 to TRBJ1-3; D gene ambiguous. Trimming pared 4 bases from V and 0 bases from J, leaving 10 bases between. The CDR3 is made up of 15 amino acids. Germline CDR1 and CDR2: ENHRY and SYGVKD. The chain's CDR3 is CAISVGSHSGNTIYF. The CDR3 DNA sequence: TGTGCCATCAGTGTTGGGAGCCACTCTGGAAACACCATATATTTT.

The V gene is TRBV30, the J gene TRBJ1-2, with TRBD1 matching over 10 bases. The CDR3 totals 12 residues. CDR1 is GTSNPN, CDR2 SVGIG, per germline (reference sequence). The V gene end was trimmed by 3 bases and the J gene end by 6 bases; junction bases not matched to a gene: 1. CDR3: CAWRTGGDGYTF. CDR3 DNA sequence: TGTGCCTGGAGGACAGGGGGCGATGGCTACACCTTC.

Written as DNA, the CDR3 is TGTGCCACCAGTGGTGGGGGAGGCCGAGATACGCAGTATTTT. This encodes CATSGGGGRDTQYF. The chain combines TRBV24-1 with TRBJ2-3, with a weak D call TRBD2 (6 bases). V lost 5 bases to trimming and J lost 5 bases, with 13 bases between them. This CDR3 has 14 residues. The germline V gene has CDR1 KGHDR and CDR2 SFDVKD.

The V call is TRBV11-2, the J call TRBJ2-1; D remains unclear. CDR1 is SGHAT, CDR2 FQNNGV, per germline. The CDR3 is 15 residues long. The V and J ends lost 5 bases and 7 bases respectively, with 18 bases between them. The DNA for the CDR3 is TGTGCCAGCAGCCCAAGTCTAACCGCTAGGAATGAGCAGTTCTTC. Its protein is CASSPSLTARNEQFF.

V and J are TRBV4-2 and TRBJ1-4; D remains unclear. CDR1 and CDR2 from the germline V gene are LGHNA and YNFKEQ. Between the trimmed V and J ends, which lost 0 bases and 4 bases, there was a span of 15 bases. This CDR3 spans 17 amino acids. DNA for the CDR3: TGTGCCAGCAGCCAAGACCCCCAAGGGAGGGTTAATGAAAAACTGTTTTTT. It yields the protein CASSQDPQGRVNEKLFF.

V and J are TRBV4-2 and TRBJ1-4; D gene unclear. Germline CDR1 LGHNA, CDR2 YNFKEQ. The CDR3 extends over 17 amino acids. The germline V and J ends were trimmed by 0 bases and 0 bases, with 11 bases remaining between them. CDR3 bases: TGTGCCAGCAGCCAAGATGGGAGTTACGCAACTAATGAAAAACTGTTTTTT. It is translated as CASSQDGSYATNEKLFF.

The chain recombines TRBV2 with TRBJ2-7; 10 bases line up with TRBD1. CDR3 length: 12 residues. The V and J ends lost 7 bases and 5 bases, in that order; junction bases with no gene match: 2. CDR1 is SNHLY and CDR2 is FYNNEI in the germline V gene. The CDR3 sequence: CASIGTGDEQYF. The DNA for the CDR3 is TGTGCCAGCATTGGGACAGGGGACGAGCAGTACTTC.